One sample yielded the 4 T cell receptor beta chains listed below, sequenced in a study of blood T cell repertoires in COVID-19. Produced via immunoSEQ multiplex PCR; TCRdb's table is partial and in-frame only. The data contain about 45,000 clones, approximately 87% of them singletons. The sample comprised peripheral blood. All receptors come from a human donor in a cohort sampled during active COVID-19.

The V and J genes are TRBV10-3 and TRBJ2-1, with a weak D call TRBD1 (6 bases). Germline values: CDR1 ENHRY, CDR2 SYGVKD. Trimming left V 0 bases short and J 11 bases short, with 14 bases between. This CDR3 is built from 14 residues. The CDR3 bases are TGTGCCATCAGTGAGTCGCAGGGGCGCTTTAAGCAGTTCTTC. Its protein product is CAISESQGRFKQFF.

The V and J genes are TRBV9 and TRBJ1-1; D unresolved. The CDR3 extends over 13 amino acids. CDR1 SGDLS and CDR2 YYNGEE come from the germline V gene. The V end lost 2 bases, the J end lost 0 bases, and 5 bases lay between the germline ends. The chain's CDR3 is CASSVGMNTEAFF. DNA for the CDR3: TGTGCCAGCAGCGTTGGCATGAACACTGAAGCTTTCTTT.

The chain is built from TRBV7-9 and TRBJ2-1; 11 nucleotides align to TRBD1. J was trimmed by 6 bases and V by 8 bases; bases with no gene match: 6. The CDR3 contains 14 residues. Germline-derived CDR1 and CDR2 are SEHNR and FQNEAQ (reference sequence). CDR3 DNA: TGTGCCAGCGGCCCCGGGACAGGGGGCAATGAGCAGTTCTTC. This encodes CASGPGTGGNEQFF. The full variable domain, its missing parts supplied by reference TRBV7-9 and TRBJ2-1, is DTGVSQNPRHKITKRGQNVTFRCDPISEHNRLYWYRQTLGQGPEFLTYFQNEAQLEKSRLLSDRFSAERPKGSFSTLEIQRTEQGDSAMYLCASGPGTGGNEQFFGPGTRLTVL.

This chain uses TRBV5-1 with TRBJ2-5, with 10 bases identical to TRBD1. CDR1 is SGHRS, CDR2 YFSETQ, per germline. The V and J ends lost 3 bases and 5 bases, in that order; junction bases with no gene match: 4. The CDR3 has 14 amino acids. CDR3 sequence (DNA): TGCGCCAGCAGCTCGACAGGGGGCAGTGAGACCCAGTACTTC. This gives the protein CASSSTGGSETQYF.